This TCR beta chain appears in the sequencing data of a study of OX40 agonist ivuxolimab in advanced cancers. Looking at the study overall: At doses from 0.01 to 10 mg/kg, patients were given intravenous ivuxolimab every 2 weeks.

Germline V gives CDR1 SGHTA, CDR2 FQGNSA. Trimming removed 5 bases from V and 1 base from J; junction bases left unmatched: 1. The CDR3 extends over 15 amino acids. Clones were read by immunoSEQ multiplex PCR, and TCRdb kept only the in-frame ones, dropping some. This table has roughly 100,000 clones, around 86% appearing once. This sequence originates from an adult with an advanced solid tumor such as melanoma, head and neck, liver or kidney cancer. The chain has TRBV7-2 and TRBJ2-2, with 10 nucleotides matching TRBD2. The sample here was CD4+ or CD8+ T cells sorted from blood, taken in a trial of the OX40 agonist ivuxolimab. The CDR3 region has the DNA TGTGCCAGCAGCCGACTAGCGGGGAACACCGGGGAGCTGTTTTTT. It codes for CASSRLAGNTGELFF.